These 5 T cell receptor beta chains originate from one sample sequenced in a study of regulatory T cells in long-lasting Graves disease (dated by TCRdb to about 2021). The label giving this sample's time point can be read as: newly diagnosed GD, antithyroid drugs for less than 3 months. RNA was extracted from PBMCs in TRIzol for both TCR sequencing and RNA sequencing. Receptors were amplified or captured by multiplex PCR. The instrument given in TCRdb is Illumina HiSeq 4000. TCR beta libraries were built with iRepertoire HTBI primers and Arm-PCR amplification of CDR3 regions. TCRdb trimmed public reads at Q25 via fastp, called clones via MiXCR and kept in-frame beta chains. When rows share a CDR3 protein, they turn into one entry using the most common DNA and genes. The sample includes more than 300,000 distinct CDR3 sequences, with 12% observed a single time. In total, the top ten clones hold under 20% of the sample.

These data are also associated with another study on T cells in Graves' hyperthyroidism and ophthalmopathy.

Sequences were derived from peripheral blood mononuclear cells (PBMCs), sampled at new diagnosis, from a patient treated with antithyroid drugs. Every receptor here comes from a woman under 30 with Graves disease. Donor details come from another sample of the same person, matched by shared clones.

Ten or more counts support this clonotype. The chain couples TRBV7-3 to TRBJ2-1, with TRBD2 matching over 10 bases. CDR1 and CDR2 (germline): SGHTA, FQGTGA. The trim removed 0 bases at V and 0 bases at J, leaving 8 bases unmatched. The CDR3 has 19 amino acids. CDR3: CASSLTALAGVSSYNEQFF. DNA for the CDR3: TGTGCCAGCAGCTTAACGGCCCTAGCGGGGGTAAGCTCCTACAATGAGCAGTTCTTC.

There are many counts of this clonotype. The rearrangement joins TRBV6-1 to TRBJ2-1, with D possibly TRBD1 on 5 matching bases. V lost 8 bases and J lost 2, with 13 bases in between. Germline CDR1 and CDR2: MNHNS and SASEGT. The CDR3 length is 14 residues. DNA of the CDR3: TGTGCCAGCCATAGACAGCGAGCCTACAATGAGCAGTTCTTC. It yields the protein CASHRQRAYNEQFF.

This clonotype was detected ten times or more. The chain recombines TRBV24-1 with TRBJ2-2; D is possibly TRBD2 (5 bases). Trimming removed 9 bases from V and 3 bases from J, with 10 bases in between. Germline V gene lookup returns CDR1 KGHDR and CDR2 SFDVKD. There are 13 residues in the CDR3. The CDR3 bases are TGTGCCACCCTAGCAGGCCACACCGGGGAGCTGTTTTTT. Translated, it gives CATLAGHTGELFF.

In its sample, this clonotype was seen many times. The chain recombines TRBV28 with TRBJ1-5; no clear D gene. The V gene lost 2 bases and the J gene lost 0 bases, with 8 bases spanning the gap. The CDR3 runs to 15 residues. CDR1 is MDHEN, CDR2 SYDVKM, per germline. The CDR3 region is CASSLPHSSNQPQHF. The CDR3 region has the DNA TGTGCCAGCAGTTTACCACACAGTAGCAATCAGCCCCAGCATTTT.

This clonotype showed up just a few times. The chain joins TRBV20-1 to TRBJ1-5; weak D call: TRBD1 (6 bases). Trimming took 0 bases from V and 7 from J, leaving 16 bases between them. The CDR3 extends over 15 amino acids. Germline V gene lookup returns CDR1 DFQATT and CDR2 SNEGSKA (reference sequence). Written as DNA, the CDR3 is TGCAGTGCTAGAGATGGGAGGGACACTCGACAGCCCCAGCATTTT. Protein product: CSARDGRDTRQPQHF.